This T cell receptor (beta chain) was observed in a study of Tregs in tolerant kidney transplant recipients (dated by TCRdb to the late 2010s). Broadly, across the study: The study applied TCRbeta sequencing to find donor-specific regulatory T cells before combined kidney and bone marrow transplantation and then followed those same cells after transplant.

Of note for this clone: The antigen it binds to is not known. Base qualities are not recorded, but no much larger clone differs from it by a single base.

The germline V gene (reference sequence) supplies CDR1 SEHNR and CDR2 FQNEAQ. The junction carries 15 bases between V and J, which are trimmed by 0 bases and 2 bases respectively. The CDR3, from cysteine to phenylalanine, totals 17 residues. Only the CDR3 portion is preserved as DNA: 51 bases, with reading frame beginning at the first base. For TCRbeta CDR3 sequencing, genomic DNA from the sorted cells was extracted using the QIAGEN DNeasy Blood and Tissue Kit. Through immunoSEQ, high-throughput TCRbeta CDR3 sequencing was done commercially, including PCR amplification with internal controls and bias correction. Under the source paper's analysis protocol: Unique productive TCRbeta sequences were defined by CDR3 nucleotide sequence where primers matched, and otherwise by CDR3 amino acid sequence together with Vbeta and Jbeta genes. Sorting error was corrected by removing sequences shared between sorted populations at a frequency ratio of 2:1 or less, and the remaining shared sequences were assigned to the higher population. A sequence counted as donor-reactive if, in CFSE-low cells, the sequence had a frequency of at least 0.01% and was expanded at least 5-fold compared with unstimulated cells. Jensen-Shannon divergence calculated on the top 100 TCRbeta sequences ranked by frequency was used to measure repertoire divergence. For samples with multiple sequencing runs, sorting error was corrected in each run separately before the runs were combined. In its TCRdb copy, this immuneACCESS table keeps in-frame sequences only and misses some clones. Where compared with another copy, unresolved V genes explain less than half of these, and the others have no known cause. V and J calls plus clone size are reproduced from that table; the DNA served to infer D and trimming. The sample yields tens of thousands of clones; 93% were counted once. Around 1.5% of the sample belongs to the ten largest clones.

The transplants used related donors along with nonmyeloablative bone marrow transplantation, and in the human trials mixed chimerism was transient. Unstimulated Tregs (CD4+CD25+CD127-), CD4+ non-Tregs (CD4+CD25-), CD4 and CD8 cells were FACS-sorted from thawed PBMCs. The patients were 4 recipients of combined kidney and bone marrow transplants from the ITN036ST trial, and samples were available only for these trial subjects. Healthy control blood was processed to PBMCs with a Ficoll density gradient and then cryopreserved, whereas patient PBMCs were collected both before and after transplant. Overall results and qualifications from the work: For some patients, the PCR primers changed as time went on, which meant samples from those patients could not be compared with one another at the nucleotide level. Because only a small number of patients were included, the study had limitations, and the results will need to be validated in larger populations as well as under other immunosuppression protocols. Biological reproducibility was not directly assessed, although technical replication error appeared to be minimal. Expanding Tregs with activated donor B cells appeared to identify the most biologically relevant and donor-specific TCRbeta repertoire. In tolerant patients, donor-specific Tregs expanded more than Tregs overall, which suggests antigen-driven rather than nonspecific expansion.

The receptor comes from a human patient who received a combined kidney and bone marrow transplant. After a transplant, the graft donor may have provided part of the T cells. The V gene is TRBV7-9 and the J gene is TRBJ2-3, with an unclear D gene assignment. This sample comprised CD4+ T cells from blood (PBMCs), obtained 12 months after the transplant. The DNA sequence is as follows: TGTGCCAGCAGCTTAGCTGGCAGGCAACCCTACACAGATACGCAGTATTTT. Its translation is CASSLAGRQPYTDTQYF.